This T cell receptor (beta chain) was documented in a study of shared clonotypes between healthy human individuals. Naive CD8 cells comprised CD45RO-negative, CCR7-positively selected cells, excluding terminally differentiated effector memory CD45RA+ cells. CDR3 length: 13 amino acids. Trimming took 5 bases from V and 6 from J; bases not matched to a gene: 3. Germline V gene data show CDR1 as LNHDA and CDR2 as SQIVND (reference sequence). Using about 0.2 ug DNA, 32,000 or so T cell genomes, the sorted-subset replicate PCRs were run. Sequencing used immunoSEQ multiplex PCR; TCRdb keeps in-frame clones, though not all of them. The table shows about 2 million clones, with about 95% occurring only once. The sample holds one count of this clone.

The sequence came from a man younger than 30 in good health. Sequencing was carried out using naive CD8+ T cells sorted from blood. The V call is TRBV19, the J call TRBJ2-7, with 11 bases fitting TRBD2. CDR3 nucleotides: TGTGCCAGTAGTGGCGGGACTAGCGGCGAGCAGTACTTC. It is translated as CASSGGTSGEQYF.